Listed below are T cell receptor beta chains from one sample, sequenced in a study of cytomegalovirus exposure and HLA in healthy donors. Libraries were prepared by immunoSEQ multiplex PCR; TCRdb keeps only in-frame clonotypes and omits some of them. Among 150,000 or so clones, approximately 83% were seen once, and the ten largest hold more than 3%. The sequenced sample was PBMCs. The receptors derive from a male donor in good health and CMV-seronegative. Both conserved end residues are part of each CDR3. The order of the fields is clone size, V gene, J gene, D gene, CDR3 DNA, CDR3 protein. D genes are given only for firm matches. Clone size appears in some rows only: once, few, many, or a class for an expanded clone.

>-|TRBV27|TRBJ2-3|TRBD2
TGTGCCAGCAAAAATTTAGCGGGGCTTAGCACAGATACGCAGTATTTT
CASKNLAGLSTDTQYF
>-|TRBV7-2|TRBJ1-2|-
TGTGCCAGCAGCCAAGCCGCCTATGGCTACACCTTC
CASSQAAYGYTF
>-|TRBV28|TRBJ2-7|TRBD1
TGTGCCAGCAGTTTATCAACAGGGGTCACCTACGAGCAGTACTTC
CASSLSTGVTYEQYF
>-|TRBV29-1|TRBJ1-1|TRBD1
TGCAGCGCTGGGACAGGGACTGAAGCTTTCTTT
CSAGTGTEAFF
>-|TRBV9|TRBJ2-3|TRBD2
TGTGCCAGCAGCGTAGGAGGGACTAGCGGTAGCCGGGGTACGCAGTATTTT
CASSVGGTSGSRGTQYF
>-|TRBV18|TRBJ1-1|-
TGTGCCAGCTCACCGAGAGGGAACAGGGCGGGCACTGAAGCTTTCTTT
CASSPRGNRAGTEAFF
>-|TRBV4-1|TRBJ2-7|-
TGCGCCAGCAGTGATGGGCGGGGCTACGAGCAGTACTTC
CASSDGRGYEQYF
>-|TRBV28|TRBJ1-4|-
TGTGCCAGCAGCCCCGCGCGCGGGACGGAAAAACTGTTTTTT
CASSPARGTEKLFF
>-|TRBV30|TRBJ1-5|TRBD1
TGTGCCTGGAGTAGAAAGGGACAGGGGAATCAGCCCCAGCATTTT
CAWSRKGQGNQPQHF
>-|TRBV29-1|TRBJ2-3|TRBD2
TGCAGCTTTAAGGGACTAGCGGGAGTGACAGATACGCAGTATTTT
CSFKGLAGVTDTQYF
>-|TRBV7-8|TRBJ1-1|-
TGTGCCAGCAGCTTAGGGCAGAACACTGAAGCTTTCTTT
CASSLGQNTEAFF
>once|TRBV7-2|TRBJ2-7|-
TGTGCCAGCAGCCACTCCTACGAGCAGTACTTC
CASSHSYEQYF
>-|TRBV19|TRBJ2-7|TRBD1
TGTGCCAGTAGTATCGGGAACAGGGGGAGAGACGAGCAGTACTTC
CASSIGNRGRDEQYF
>-|TRBV11-2|TRBJ2-7|TRBD1
TGTGCCAGCAGCCGCCTTATCTCTGCGACCCAGGGGGCCTACGAGCAGTACTTC
CASSRLISATQGAYEQYF
>-|TRBV10-1|TRBJ2-7|-
TGCGCCCGGAGGGGTAGGACCGCCAACTCCTACGAGCAGTACTTC
CARRGRTANSYEQYF
>-|TRBV27|TRBJ1-2|-
TGTGCCAGCGGACAACCCCCCTATGGCTACACCTTC
CASGQPPYGYTF
>few|TRBV27|TRBJ2-1|-
TGTGCCAGCAGTCACGACAGTTACAATGAGCAGTTCTTC
CASSHDSYNEQFF
>-|TRBV28|TRBJ2-7|TRBD2
TGTGCCAGCAGTTTGCGGGGGGGCGTGTTAGAGCAGTACTTC
CASSLRGGVLEQYF
>-|TRBV4-3|TRBJ1-6|-
TGCGCCAGCAGCCAAGCCCTACAGGGTTATAATTCACCCCTCCACTTT
CASSQALQGYNSPLHF
>-|TRBV7-9|TRBJ1-1|TRBD1
TGTTCCAGCAGCTTAGGGTGGGGGACAGGGTTGACTGAAGCTTTCTTT
CSSSLGWGTGLTEAFF
>-|TRBV7-2|TRBJ2-5|-
TGTGCCAGCAGCGCTCGGAGGGCCCAAGAGACCCAGTACTTC
CASSARRAQETQYF
>-|TRBV5-5|TRBJ2-1|TRBD2
TGTGCCAGCAGCTTGGTTGGACTAGCGGGAGGAGATGAGCAGTTCTTC
CASSLVGLAGGDEQFF
>-|TRBV4-3|TRBJ2-1|TRBD1
TGCGCCAGCAGCCAGGTTGACAGGGGCAATGAGCAGTTCTTC
CASSQVDRGNEQFF
>-|TRBV30|TRBJ2-5|-
TGTGCCTGGAGTTCGCATCTACAAGAGACCCAGTACTTC
CAWSSHLQETQYF
>-|TRBV11-3|TRBJ2-1|-
TGTGCCAGCAGCTTAGGAGGGTCAAATGAGCAGTTCTTC
CASSLGGSNEQFF
>-|TRBV30|TRBJ2-1|TRBD1
TGTGCCGGGCGGGACAGGGGCTACAATGAGCAGTTCTTC
CAGRDRGYNEQFF
>-|TRBV5-1|TRBJ1-4|TRBD1
TGCGCCAGCAGCTCGGACAGGGGATTTAAGGAAAAACTGTTTTTT
CASSSDRGFKEKLFF
>few|TRBV4-2|TRBJ1-4|TRBD1
TGTGCCAGCAGCCCCGGGACAGGGACTAATGAAAAACTGTTTTTT
CASSPGTGTNEKLFF
>-|TRBV9|TRBJ2-2|TRBD2
TGTGCCAGCAGCGTAGGGACTAGCGGGATCGGGGAGCTGTTTTTT
CASSVGTSGIGELFF
>few|TRBV25-1|TRBJ1-4|TRBD1
TGTGCCAGCAGTGAGGACAGGCATGCAACTAATGAAAAACTGTTTTTT
CASSEDRHATNEKLFF
>-|TRBV29-1|TRBJ2-5|TRBD1
TGCAGCGTTGAACTGGGAGGGACAGGGCCTTCGTGGGAGACCCAGTACTTC
CSVELGGTGPSWETQYF
>-|TRBV4-2|TRBJ1-4|-
TGTGCCAGCAGCCAAGATGGGCAGGGAACTAATGAAAAACTGTTTTTT
CASSQDGQGTNEKLFF
>-|TRBV6-5|TRBJ2-6|-
TGTGCCAGCAGTCCCAGGGGAGCTGGGGCCAACGTCCTGACTTTC
CASSPRGAGANVLTF
>-|TRBV9|TRBJ1-6|-
TGTGCCAGCAGCGAAGACAGGAATTCACCCCTCCACTTT
CASSEDRNSPLHF
>-|TRBV2|TRBJ2-6|TRBD2
TGTGCCAGCAGCGCCGGGGGGGAGCTCTCTGGGGCCAACGTCCTGACTTTC
CASSAGGELSGANVLTF
>-|TRBV6-6|TRBJ1-4|-
TGTGCCAGGGGGAAGGGATCCCAACAGGGAGAAAAACTGTTTTTT
CARGKGSQQGEKLFF